The clone carrying this TCR beta chain has a count of ten or more. What it binds is unknown. This sample is drawn from a study of tumor-infiltrating lymphocytes in primary liver carcinoma. Study in general: Per sample, productive TCRbeta reads numbered roughly 3.5 to 7.5 million, similar across tissue types.

Germline V gene lookup returns CDR1 MGHRA and CDR2 YSYEKL. The CDR3 covers 14 residues. Trimming shortened V by 6 bases and J by 5 bases, and 13 bases separated the two germline ends. A constant-region primer primed TCR beta cDNA synthesis from roughly 510 ng of total RNA. Slightly modified ARM-PCR served as the procedure for the TCR beta libraries. These libraries came from three rounds of nested multiplex PCR. TRBV1-TRBV30 forward and Cbeta reverse primers drove the first two approximately 11-cycle rounds. TCRdb re-called the multiplex PCR reads with MiXCR, one entry per CDR3 protein. The sample carries 320,000 or so distinct CDR3 sequences, approximately 60% recorded once. The study extracted blood RNA from unsorted whole blood and also extracted germline DNA. Blood samples of 3.5 to 4 milliliters were drawn preoperatively. Points from the study as a whole: Tumor region pairs overlapped more than did tumor-adjacent and tumor-blood pairs.

The sequenced sample consisted of peripheral blood. J is TRBJ2-2 and V is TRBV4-1; D could derive from TRBD1 or TRBD2 (7 bases each). The sequence was collected from a man aged 40-50 years with primary liver carcinoma and hepatitis B virus infection. CDR3: CASRRQGGTGELFF. The CDR3 region has the DNA TGCGCCAGCAGAAGACAGGGAGGGACCGGGGAGCTGTTTTTT.